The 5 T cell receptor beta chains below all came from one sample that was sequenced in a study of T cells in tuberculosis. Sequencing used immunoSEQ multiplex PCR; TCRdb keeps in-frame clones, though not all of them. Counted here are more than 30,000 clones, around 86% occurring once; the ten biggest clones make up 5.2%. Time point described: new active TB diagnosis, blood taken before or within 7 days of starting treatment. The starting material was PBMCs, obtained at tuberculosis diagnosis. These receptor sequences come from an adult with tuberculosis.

CDR3 region: CATSRDLAGYEQYF. In DNA form, the CDR3 reads TGTGCCACCAGCAGAGATCTGGCGGGCTACGAGCAGTACTTC. The chain combines TRBV15 with TRBJ2-7; TRBD2 is a possible D gene (5 bases). Deletions cut 0 bases from V and 3 bases from J, with 9 bases between. Germline V CDR1 and CDR2: LNHNV, YYDKDF (reference sequence). CDR3 length: 14 residues. Complete variable domain (other parts from reference TRBV15 and TRBJ2-7): DAMVIQNPRYQVTQFGKPVTLSCSQTLNHNVMYWYQQKSSQAPKLLFHYYDKDFNNEADTPDNFQSRRPNTSFCFLDIRSPGLGDTAMYLCATSRDLAGYEQYFGPGTRLTVT.

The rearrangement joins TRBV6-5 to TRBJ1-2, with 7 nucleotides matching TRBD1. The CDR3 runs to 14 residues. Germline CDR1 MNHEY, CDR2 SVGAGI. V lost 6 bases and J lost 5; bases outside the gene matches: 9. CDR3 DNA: TGTGCCAGCAGAGCAGGGGGAAATGGATATGGCTACACCTTC. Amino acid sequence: CASRAGGNGYGYTF.

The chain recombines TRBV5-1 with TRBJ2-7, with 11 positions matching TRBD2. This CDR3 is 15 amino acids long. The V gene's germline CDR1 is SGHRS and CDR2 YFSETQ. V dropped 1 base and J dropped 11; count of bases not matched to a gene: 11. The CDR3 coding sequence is TGCGCCAGCAGCTTGACTACTAGCGGGAGAAGCTGGGAGTACTTC. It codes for CASSLTTSGRSWEYF.

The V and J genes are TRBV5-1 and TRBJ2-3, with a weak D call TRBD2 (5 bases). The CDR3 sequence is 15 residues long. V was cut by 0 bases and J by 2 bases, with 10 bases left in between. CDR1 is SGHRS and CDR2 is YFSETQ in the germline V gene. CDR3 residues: CASSLAVGDTDTQYF. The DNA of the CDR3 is TGCGCCAGCAGCTTGGCCGTGGGAGACACAGATACGCAGTATTTT.

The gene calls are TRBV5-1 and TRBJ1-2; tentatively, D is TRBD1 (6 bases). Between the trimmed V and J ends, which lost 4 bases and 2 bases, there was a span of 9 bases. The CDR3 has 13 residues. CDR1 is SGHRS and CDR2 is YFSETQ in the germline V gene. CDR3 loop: CASSLGQNYGYTF. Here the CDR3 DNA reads TGCGCCAGCAGCCTCGGACAGAACTATGGCTACACCTTC.